Below are 4 T cell receptor beta chains sequenced from a single sample in a study of T cell responses to AZD1222 COVID-19 vaccine. Sequenced by immunoSEQ multiplex PCR; TCRdb stores in-frame clones only, minus some. The table lists 95,000 to 100,000 clones, around 94% of them singletons. The sequenced sample was peripheral blood, obtained on day 0 of AZD1222 vaccination. These TCRs come from an adult in good health.

The rearrangement joins TRBV28 to TRBJ1-2; D unresolved. The CDR3 loop spans 13 amino acids. The V end lost 6 bases, the J end lost 2 bases, and 10 bases lay between the germline ends. Per the germline V gene, CDR1 is MDHEN and CDR2 is SYDVKM. CDR3 loop: CASRAGLNYGYTF. CDR3 bases: TGTGCCAGCAGGGCAGGACTCAACTATGGCTACACCTTC.

The chain has TRBV9 and TRBJ1-6; D uncertain. The germline V gene has CDR1 SGDLS and CDR2 YYNGEE. Trimming cost V 2 bases and J 3 bases, with 6 bases left between them. The CDR3 runs 14 residues. The CDR3 DNA sequence: TGTGCCAGCAGCGTTGGGGACTATAATTCACCCCTCCACTTT. Translated: CASSVGDYNSPLHF.

The rearrangement joins TRBV5-4 to TRBJ1-5; D gene unclear. Germline CDR1 reads SGHNT; CDR2 reads YYREEE (reference sequence). This CDR3 contains 15 residues. Trimming took 0 bases from V and 0 from J, leaving 7 bases between them. CDR3 sequence reads: CASSLAGVSNQPQHF. The DNA of the CDR3 is TGTGCCAGCAGCTTGGCTGGGGTTAGCAATCAGCCCCAGCATTTT.

The chain recombines TRBV11-1 with TRBJ2-3; possibly TRBD1 for D (5 bases). There are 15 residues in the CDR3. Germline V gives CDR1 SGHAT, CDR2 FQDESV (reference sequence). V lost 1 base and J 0 bases, leaving 8 bases between the germline ends. The CDR3 here is CASSLVGVSTDTQYF. CDR3 sequence (DNA): TGTGCCAGCAGCTTAGTAGGGGTTAGCACAGATACGCAGTATTTT.